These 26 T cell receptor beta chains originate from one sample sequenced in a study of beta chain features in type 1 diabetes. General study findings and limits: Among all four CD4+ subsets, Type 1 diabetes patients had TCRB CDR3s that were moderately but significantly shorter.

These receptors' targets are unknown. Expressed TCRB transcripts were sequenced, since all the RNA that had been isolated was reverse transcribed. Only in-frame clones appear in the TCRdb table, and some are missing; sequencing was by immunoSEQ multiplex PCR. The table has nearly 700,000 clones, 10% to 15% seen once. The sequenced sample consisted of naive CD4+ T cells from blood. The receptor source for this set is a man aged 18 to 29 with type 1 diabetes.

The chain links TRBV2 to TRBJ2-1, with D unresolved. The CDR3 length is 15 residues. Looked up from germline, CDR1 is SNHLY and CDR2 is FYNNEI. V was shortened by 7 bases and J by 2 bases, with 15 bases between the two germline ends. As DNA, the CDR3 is TGTGCCAGCACCGAGGTCCAGGTCACCTACAATGAGCAGTTCTTC. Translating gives CASTEVQVTYNEQFF.

CDR3 nucleotides: TGCGCCAGCAGCCAAGGGGCAGCGGGGAAGGTACTTTCAGCTTTCTTT. Protein product: CASSQGAAGKVLSAFF. The V gene is TRBV4-1, the J gene TRBJ1-1; D uncertain. V lost 1 base, J lost 10 bases, and 22 bases lay in between. Germline V CDR1 and CDR2: MGHRA, YSYEKL. There are 16 residues in the CDR3.

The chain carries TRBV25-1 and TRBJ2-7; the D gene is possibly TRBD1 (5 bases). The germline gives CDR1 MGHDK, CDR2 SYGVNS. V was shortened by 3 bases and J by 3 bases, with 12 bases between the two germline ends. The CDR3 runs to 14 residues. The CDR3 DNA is TGTGCCAGCAGTGACGGACATAATTACTACGAGCAGTACTTC. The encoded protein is CASSDGHNYYEQYF.

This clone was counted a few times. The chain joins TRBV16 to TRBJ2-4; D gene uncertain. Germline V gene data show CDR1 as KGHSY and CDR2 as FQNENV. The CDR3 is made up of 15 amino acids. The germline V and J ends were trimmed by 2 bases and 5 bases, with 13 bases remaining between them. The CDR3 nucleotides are TGTGCCAGCAGCCAAGCAAACGCTGGGGAAAACATTCAGTACTTC. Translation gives CASSQANAGENIQYF. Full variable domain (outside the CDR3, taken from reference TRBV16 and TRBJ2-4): GEEVAQTPKHLVRGEGQKAKLYCAPIKGHSYVFWYQQVLKNEFKFLISFQNENVFDETGMPKERFSAKCLPNSPCSLEIQATKLEDSAVYFCASSQANAGENIQYFGAGTRLSVL.

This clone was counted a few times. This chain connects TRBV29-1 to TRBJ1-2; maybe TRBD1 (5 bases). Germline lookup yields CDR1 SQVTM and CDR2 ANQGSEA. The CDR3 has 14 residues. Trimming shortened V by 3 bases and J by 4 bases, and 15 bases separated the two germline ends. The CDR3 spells CSVDYGGTFYGYTF. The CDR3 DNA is TGCAGCGTTGATTATGGGGGGACCTTCTATGGCTACACCTTC.

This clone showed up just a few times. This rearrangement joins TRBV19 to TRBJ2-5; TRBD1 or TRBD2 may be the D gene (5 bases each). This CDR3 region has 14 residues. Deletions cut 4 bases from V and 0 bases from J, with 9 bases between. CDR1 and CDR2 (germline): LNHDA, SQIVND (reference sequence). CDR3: CASSRDGYQETQYF. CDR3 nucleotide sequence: TGTGCCAGTAGTAGGGACGGATACCAAGAGACCCAGTACTTC.

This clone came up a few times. The CDR3 sequence: CASSGAGISSYEQYF. The CDR3 bases are TGTGCCAGCAGTGGTGCGGGGATAAGCTCCTACGAGCAGTACTTC. The chain combines TRBV25-1 with TRBJ2-7, with D perhaps matching TRBD2 (6 bases). V shed 4 bases and J shed 0 bases, with 13 bases lying between them. Germline loops: CDR1 MGHDK, CDR2 SYGVNS. The CDR3 consists of 15 residues.

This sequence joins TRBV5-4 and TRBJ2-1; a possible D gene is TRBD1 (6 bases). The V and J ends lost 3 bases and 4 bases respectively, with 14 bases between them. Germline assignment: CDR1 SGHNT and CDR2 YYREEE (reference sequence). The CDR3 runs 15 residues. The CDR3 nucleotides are TGTGCCAGCAGCTCCACAGGGATGGGATACAATGAGCAGTTCTTC. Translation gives CASSSTGMGYNEQFF.

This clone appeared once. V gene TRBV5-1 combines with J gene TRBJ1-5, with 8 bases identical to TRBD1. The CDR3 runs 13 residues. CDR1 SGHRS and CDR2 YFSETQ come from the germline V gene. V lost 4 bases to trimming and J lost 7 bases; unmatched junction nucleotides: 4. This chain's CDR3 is CASSTDRDQPQHF. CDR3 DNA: TGCGCCAGCAGCACGGACAGGGACCAGCCCCAGCATTTT. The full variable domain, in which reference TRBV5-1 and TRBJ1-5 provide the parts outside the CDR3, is KAGVTQTPRYLIKTRGQQVTLSCSPISGHRSVSWYQQTPGQGLQFLFEYFSETQRNKGNFPGRFSGRQFSNSRSEMNVSTLELGDSALYLCASSTDRDQPQHFGDGTRLSIL.

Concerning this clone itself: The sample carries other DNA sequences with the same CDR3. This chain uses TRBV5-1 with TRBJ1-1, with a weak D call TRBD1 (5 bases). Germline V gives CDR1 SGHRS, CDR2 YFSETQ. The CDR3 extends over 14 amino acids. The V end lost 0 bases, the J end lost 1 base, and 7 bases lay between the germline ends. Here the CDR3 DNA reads TGCGCCAGCAGCTTGGCCCAGGGGAACACTGAAGCTTTCTTT. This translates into CASSLAQGNTEAFF.

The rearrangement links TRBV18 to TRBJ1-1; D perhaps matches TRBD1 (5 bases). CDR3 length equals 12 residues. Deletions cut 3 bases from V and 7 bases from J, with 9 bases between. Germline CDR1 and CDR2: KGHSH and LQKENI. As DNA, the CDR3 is TGTGCCAGCTCACCGAGACAGCTTGAAGCTTTCTTT. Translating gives CASSPRQLEAFF.

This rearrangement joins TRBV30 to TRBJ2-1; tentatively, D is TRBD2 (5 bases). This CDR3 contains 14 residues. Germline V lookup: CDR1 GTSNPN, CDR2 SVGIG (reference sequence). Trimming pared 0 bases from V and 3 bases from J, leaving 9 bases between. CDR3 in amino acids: CAWSVRERYNEQFF. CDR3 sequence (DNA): TGTGCCTGGAGTGTACGGGAACGCTACAATGAGCAGTTCTTC. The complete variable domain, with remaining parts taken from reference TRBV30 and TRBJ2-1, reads SQTIHQWPATLVQPVGSPLSLECTVEGTSNPNLYWYRQAAGRGLQLLFYSVGIGQISSEVPQNLSASRPQDRQFILSSKKLLLSDSGFYLCAWSVRERYNEQFFGPGTRLTVL.

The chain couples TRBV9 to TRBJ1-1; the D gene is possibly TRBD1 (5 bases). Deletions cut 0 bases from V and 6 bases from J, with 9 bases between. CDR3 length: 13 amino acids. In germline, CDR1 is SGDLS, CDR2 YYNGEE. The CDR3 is CASSVGQPPEAFF. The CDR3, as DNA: TGTGCCAGCAGCGTAGGACAGCCCCCTGAAGCTTTCTTT.

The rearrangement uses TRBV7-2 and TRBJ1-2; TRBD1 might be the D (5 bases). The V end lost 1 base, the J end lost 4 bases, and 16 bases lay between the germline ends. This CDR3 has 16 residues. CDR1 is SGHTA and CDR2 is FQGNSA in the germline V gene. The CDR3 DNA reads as TGTGCCAGCAGCTTAGTAGCTACAGGAGACCTCTATGGCTACACCTTC. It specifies CASSLVATGDLYGYTF.

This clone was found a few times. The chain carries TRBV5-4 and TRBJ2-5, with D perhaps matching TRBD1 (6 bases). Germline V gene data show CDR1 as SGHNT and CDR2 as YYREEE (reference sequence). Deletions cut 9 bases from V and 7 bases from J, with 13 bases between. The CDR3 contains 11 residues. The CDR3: CATGQYWTQYF. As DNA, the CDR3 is TGTGCCACCGGACAGTACTGGACCCAGTACTTC.

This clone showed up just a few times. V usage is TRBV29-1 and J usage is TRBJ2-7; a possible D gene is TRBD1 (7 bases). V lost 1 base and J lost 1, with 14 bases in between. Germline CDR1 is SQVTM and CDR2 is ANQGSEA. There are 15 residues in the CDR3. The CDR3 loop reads CSVEVGRGRSYEQYF. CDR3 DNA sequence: TGCAGCGTTGAAGTCGGCAGGGGGAGGTCCTACGAGCAGTACTTC.

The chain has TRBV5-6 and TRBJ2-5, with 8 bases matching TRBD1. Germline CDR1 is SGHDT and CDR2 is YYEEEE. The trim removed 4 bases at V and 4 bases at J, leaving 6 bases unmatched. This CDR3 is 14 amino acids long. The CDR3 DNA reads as TGTGCCAGCAGCAACGGACAGGGTGGAGAGACCCAGTACTTC. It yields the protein CASSNGQGGETQYF.

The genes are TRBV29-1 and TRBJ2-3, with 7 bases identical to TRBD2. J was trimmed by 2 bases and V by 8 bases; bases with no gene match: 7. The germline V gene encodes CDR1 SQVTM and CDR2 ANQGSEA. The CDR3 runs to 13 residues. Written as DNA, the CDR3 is TGCAGCATTCCCGGGGGGTCCACAGATACGCAGTATTTT. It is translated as CSIPGGSTDTQYF.

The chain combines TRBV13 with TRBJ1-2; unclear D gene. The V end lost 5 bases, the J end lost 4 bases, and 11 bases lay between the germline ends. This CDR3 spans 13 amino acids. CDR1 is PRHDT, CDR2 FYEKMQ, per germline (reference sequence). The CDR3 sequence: CASSVRALYGYTF. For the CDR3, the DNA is TGTGCCAGCAGCGTAAGGGCTCTCTATGGCTACACCTTC.

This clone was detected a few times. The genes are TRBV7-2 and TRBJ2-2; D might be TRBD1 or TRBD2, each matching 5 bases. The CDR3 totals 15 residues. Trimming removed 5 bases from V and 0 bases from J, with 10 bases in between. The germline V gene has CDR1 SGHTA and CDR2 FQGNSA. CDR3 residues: CASSPGTPNTGELFF. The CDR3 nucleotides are TGTGCCAGCAGCCCCGGGACCCCGAACACCGGGGAGCTGTTTTTT.

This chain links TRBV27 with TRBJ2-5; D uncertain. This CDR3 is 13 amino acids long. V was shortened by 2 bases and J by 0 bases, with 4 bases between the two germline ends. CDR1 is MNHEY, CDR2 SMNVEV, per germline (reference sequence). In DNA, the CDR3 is TGTGCCAGCAGTTTAGTTGACCAAGAGACCCAGTACTTC. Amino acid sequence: CASSLVDQETQYF.

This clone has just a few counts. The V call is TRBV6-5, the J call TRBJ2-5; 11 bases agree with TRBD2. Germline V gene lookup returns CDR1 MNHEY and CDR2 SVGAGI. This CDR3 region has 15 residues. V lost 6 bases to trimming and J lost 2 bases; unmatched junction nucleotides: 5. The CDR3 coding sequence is TGTGCCAGCAGCCGACTAGCGGGGCCACAAGAGACCCAGTACTTC. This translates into CASSRLAGPQETQYF.

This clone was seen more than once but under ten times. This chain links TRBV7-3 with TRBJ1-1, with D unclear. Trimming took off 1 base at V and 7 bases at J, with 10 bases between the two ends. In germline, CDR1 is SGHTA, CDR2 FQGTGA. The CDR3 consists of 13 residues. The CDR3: CASSLRGQDEAFF. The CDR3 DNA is TGTGCCAGCAGCTTAAGGGGTCAGGATGAAGCTTTCTTT.

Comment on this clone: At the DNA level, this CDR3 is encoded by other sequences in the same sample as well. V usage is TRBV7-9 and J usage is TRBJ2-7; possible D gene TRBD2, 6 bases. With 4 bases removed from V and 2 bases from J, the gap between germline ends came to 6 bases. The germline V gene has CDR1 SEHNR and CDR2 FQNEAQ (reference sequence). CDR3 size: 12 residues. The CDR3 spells CASSSGAYEQYF. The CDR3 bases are TGTGCCAGCAGCTCGGGAGCCTACGAGCAGTACTTC.

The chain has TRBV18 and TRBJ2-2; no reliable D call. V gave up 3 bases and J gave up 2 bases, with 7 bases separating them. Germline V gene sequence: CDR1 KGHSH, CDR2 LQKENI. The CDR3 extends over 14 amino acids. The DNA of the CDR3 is TGTGCCAGCTCACCTAACGTCAACACCGGGGAGCTGTTTTTT. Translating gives CASSPNVNTGELFF.

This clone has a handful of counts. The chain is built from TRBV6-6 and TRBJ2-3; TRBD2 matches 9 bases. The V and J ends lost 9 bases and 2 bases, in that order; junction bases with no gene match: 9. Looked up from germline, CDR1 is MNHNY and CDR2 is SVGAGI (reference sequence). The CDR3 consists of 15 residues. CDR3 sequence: CASTSGTSPTDTQYF. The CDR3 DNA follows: TGTGCCAGTACTTCCGGGACTAGCCCCACAGATACGCAGTATTTT.